One sample yielded the 3 T cell receptor beta chains listed below, sequenced in a study of spatial heterogeneity in lung cancer. Time point meaning: sample taken at primary tumor resection. TCRdb reprocessed the 5' RACE reads with MiXCR, giving one entry per CDR3 protein. Here the sample spans about 1,900 distinct CDR3 sequences, 24% being singletons. Sequencing was performed on normal lung tissue next to the tumor, taken at surgery. These receptors came from a male donor with early-stage non-small cell lung cancer.

The CDR3 loop is CASSGGGLGNTIYF. The CDR3 DNA reads as TGCGCCAGCAGCGGAGGGGGCCTCGGAAACACCATATATTTT. The chain recombines TRBV5-1 with TRBJ1-3; TRBD1 agrees at 7 bases. This CDR3 has 14 residues. Trimming removed 4 bases from V and 4 bases from J; junction bases left unmatched: 5. Germline CDR1 SGHRS, CDR2 YFSETQ.

This clonotype is categorized as large. The chain carries TRBV7-9 and TRBJ1-5; 8 bases match TRBD1. CDR3 size: 13 residues. Germline CDR1 SEHNR, CDR2 FQNEAQ (reference sequence). V lost 10 bases, J lost 2 bases, and 4 bases stayed unmatched. CDR3 protein: CATDRDGNQPQHF. DNA of the CDR3: TGTGCCACGGACAGGGACGGCAATCAGCCCCAGCATTTT.

Sample share makes this clonotype large. In nucleotides, the CDR3 is TGTGCCAGCAGCGGGGGGGTCTACAATGAGCAGTTCTTC. Encoded protein: CASSGGVYNEQFF. V is TRBV2 and J is TRBJ2-1; 8 bases fit TRBD2. Germline lookup yields CDR1 SNHLY and CDR2 FYNNEI. With V trimmed by 6 bases and J by 3 bases, 1 base remained unmatched. The CDR3 contains 13 residues.